The 25 T cell receptor beta chains below come from one sample, sequenced in a study of CD8 T cell repertoires and HIV-1 epitope variants. Using immunoSEQ multiplex PCR, the repertoire was profiled, and TCRdb retains in-frame clones only, with some absent. The sample lists several thousand clones; less than 70% were seen once. Antigen specificity for these receptors is unknown. Input material: cultured CD8+ T cells derived from PBMCs. Source of these receptors: a male donor with HIV.

This chain uses TRBV27 with TRBJ1-4; D is uncertain. Germline CDR1 and CDR2: MNHEY and SMNVEV (reference sequence). V dropped 2 bases and J dropped 4 bases, with 8 bases sitting between them. This CDR3 region has 14 residues. CDR3 loop: CASSLREGNEKLFF. In nucleotides, the CDR3 is TGTGCCAGCAGTTTAAGGGAGGGTAATGAAAAACTGTTTTTT. The full variable domain, with the rest looked up from reference TRBV27 and TRBJ1-4, is EAQVTQNPRYLITVTGKKLTVTCSQNMNHEYMSWYRQDPGLGLRQIYYSMNVEVTDKGDVPEGYKVSRKEKRNFPLILESPSPNQTSLYFCASSLREGNEKLFFGSGTQLSVL.

The J gene is TRBJ2-7, the V gene TRBV5-4, with 10 nucleotides matching TRBD2. This CDR3 is 14 amino acids long. V lost 2 bases to trimming and J lost 3 bases; unmatched junction nucleotides: 2. The germline CDR1 and CDR2 sequences are SGHNT and YYREEE (reference sequence). CDR3 sequence: CASSFSGGYYEQYF. CDR3 sequence (DNA): TGTGCCAGCAGCTTTAGCGGGGGGTACTACGAGCAGTACTTC. The whole variable domain, filled in from reference TRBV5-4 and TRBJ2-7, reads ETGVTQSPTHLIKTRGQQVTLRCSSQSGHNTVSWYQQALGQGPQFIFQYYREEENGRGNFPPRFSGLQFPNYSSELNVNALELDDSALYLCASSFSGGYYEQYFGPGTRLTVT.

This chain connects TRBV9 to TRBJ2-4, with D possibly being TRBD1 (6 bases). V lost 4 bases and J 2 bases, leaving 13 bases between the germline ends. This CDR3 is built from 15 residues. Germline CDR1 is SGDLS and CDR2 is YYNGEE. In nucleotides, the CDR3 is TGTGCCAGCAGCCTTGGGGGCGCGACCAAAAACATTCAGTACTTC. The encoded protein is CASSLGGATKNIQYF.

The chain employs TRBV7-9 and TRBJ2-5, with 12 bases aligning to TRBD1. Looked up from germline, CDR1 is SEHNR and CDR2 is FQNEAQ (reference sequence). The CDR3 is made up of 16 amino acids. J gave up 4 bases and V 5 bases, and 8 bases lay outside the gene matches. CDR3 region: CASSDPGTGGRETQYF. CDR3 DNA sequence: TGTGCCAGCAGCGACCCCGGGACAGGGGGCAGAGAGACCCAGTACTTC.

This chain uses TRBV28 with TRBJ1-1; 9 nucleotides agree with TRBD1. The CDR3 sequence is 14 residues long. The V gene end was trimmed by 7 bases and the J gene end by 4 bases; junction bases not matched to a gene: 7. Per germline, CDR1 MDHEN and CDR2 SYDVKM. The CDR3 nucleotides are TGTGCCAGCACCTTACAGGGGGCAGGCACTGAAGCTTTCTTT. It translates to CASTLQGAGTEAFF. The full variable domain, with the rest looked up from reference TRBV28 and TRBJ1-1, is DVKVTQSSRYLVKRTGEKVFLECVQDMDHENMFWYRQDPGLGLRLIYFSYDVKMKEKGDIPEGYSVSREKKERFSLILESASTNQTSMYLCASTLQGAGTEAFFGQGTRLTVV.

The rearrangement links TRBV7-2 to TRBJ2-1; D is undetermined. This CDR3 is built from 13 residues. V was cut by 5 bases and J by 9 bases, with 14 bases left in between. CDR1 is SGHTA and CDR2 is FQGNSA in the germline V gene. CDR3 nucleotides: TGTGCCAGCAGCGCCTTCTCTTCCGGTGAGCAGTTCTTC. It codes for CASSAFSSGEQFF.

This sequence joins TRBV5-8 and TRBJ2-7; no clear D. Looked up from germline, CDR1 is SGHTS and CDR2 is YDEGEE. CDR3 size: 13 residues. Trimming took off 2 bases at V and 6 bases at J, with 12 bases between the two ends. CDR3 DNA sequence: TGTGCCAGCAGCTTCTTAATCCAGGCCGAGCAGTACTTC. Its translation is CASSFLIQAEQYF.

V usage is TRBV29-1 and J usage is TRBJ2-5; no clear D. Looked up from germline, CDR1 is SQVTM and CDR2 is ANQGSEA. The CDR3 is made up of 16 amino acids. Trimming cost V 0 bases and J 0 bases, with 14 bases left between them. Here the CDR3 DNA reads TGCAGCGTTGAAGATCGAGCAGATTTGTACCAAGAGACCCAGTACTTC. It specifies CSVEDRADLYQETQYF.

This chain connects TRBV19 to TRBJ1-5; D is possibly TRBD1 (6 bases). Trimming removed 5 bases from V and 0 bases from J, with 11 bases in between. The CDR3 sequence is 15 residues long. The germline gives CDR1 LNHDA, CDR2 SQIVND (reference sequence). The CDR3 DNA follows: TGTGCCAGTAGTTTCCAGGGGAATAGCAATCAGCCCCAGCATTTT. It specifies CASSFQGNSNQPQHF. Full variable domain (remainder filled in from reference TRBV19 and TRBJ1-5): DGGITQSPKYLFRKEGQNVTLSCEQNLNHDAMYWYRQDPGQGLRLIYYSQIVNDFQKGDIAEGYSVSREKKESFPLTVTSAQKNPTAFYLCASSFQGNSNQPQHFGDGTRLSIL.

The rearrangement joins TRBV13 to TRBJ2-3; 8 nucleotides line up with TRBD1. Germline V gene lookup returns CDR1 PRHDT and CDR2 FYEKMQ (reference sequence). The CDR3 runs 16 residues. The V gene end was trimmed by 3 bases and the J gene end by 6 bases; junction bases not matched to a gene: 11. Here the CDR3 DNA reads TGTGCCAGCAGCTTCTTACCGGACAGGGTTGCGGATACGCAGTATTTT. Amino acids: CASSFLPDRVADTQYF.

The chain carries TRBV5-1 and TRBJ2-7; D is unresolved. Germline-derived CDR1 and CDR2 are SGHRS and YFSETQ. The ends were cut back, 0 bases at V and 7 bases at J, with 14 bases in the middle. The CDR3 runs 14 residues. The CDR3 nucleotides are TGCGCCAGCAGCTTGGGTGGGGAATACTCGGAGCAGTACTTC. Translation gives CASSLGGEYSEQYF.

This clone turned up a few times. The chain couples TRBV12-5 to TRBJ2-1; 10 bases align to TRBD2. The J segment lost 9 bases and the V segment lost 7 bases, leaving 9 bases of the junction unmatched. Germline V gives CDR1 LGHNT, CDR2 FRNRAP. The CDR3 extends over 14 amino acids. As DNA, the CDR3 is TGTGCTAGTGCGCTAGCGGGAGTTTCTAGTGAGCAGTTCTTC. It encodes CASALAGVSSEQFF.

The chain recombines TRBV6-1 with TRBJ1-3; maybe TRBD1 (6 bases). The CDR3 has 14 amino acids. Germline CDR1 reads MNHNS; CDR2 reads SASEGT. Trimming removed 3 bases at V and 0 bases at J, with 6 bases between. CDR3 in amino acids: CASSEDSSGNTIYF. CDR3 in DNA: TGTGCCAGCAGTGAGGACAGCTCTGGAAACACCATATATTTT.

CDR3: CASSLAPAGLGLDGYTF. The CDR3 DNA reads TGTGCCAGCAGCTTAGCCCCGGCAGGGTTAGGATTGGATGGCTACACCTTC. The V call is TRBV7-9, the J call TRBJ1-2; tentatively, D is TRBD1 (5 bases). CDR3 size: 17 residues. The V and J ends lost 0 bases and 6 bases respectively, with 20 bases between them. Germline V gene data show CDR1 as SEHNR and CDR2 as FQNEAQ (reference sequence). Full variable domain (outside the CDR3, taken from reference TRBV7-9 and TRBJ1-2): DTGVSQNPRHKITKRGQNVTFRCDPISEHNRLYWYRQTLGQGPEFLTYFQNEAQLEKSRLLSDRFSAERPKGSFSTLEIQRTEQGDSAMYLCASSLAPAGLGLDGYTFGSGTRLTVV.

The V and J genes are TRBV6-5 and TRBJ2-7; the match to TRBD1 covers 8 bases. The CDR3 has 14 residues. The trim removed 2 bases at V and 2 bases at J, leaving 2 bases unmatched. Per germline, CDR1 MNHEY and CDR2 SVGAGI. The CDR3 region has the DNA TGTGCCAGCAGTTACCGGGACAGGACCTACGAGCAGTACTTC. As protein: CASSYRDRTYEQYF.

The chain carries TRBV9 and TRBJ2-7; D remains unclear. Germline V gene sequence: CDR1 SGDLS, CDR2 YYNGEE. The length of the CDR3 is 15 residues. V was shortened by 0 bases and J by 6 bases, with 16 bases between the two germline ends. Written as DNA, the CDR3 is TGTGCCAGCAGCGTAGATCCCTCTAGTTGGTCCGAGCAGTACTTC. Encoded protein: CASSVDPSSWSEQYF.

The rearrangement joins TRBV15 to TRBJ2-1; D is perhaps TRBD1 or TRBD2 (6 bases each). V was pared by 0 bases and J by 5 bases, with 14 bases between. This CDR3 contains 16 residues. CDR1 and CDR2 (germline): LNHNV, YYDKDF (reference sequence). CDR3 nucleotide sequence: TGTGCCACCAGCAGAGATCTGGGGGGCCTGAACAATGAGCAGTTCTTC. This gives the protein CATSRDLGGLNNEQFF.

The V gene is TRBV7-6, the J gene TRBJ2-5; TRBD1 agrees at 9 bases. The last part of the DNA fits TRBJ2-7 better; the J call may be wrong. This CDR3 is built from 14 residues. The germline V gene encodes CDR1 SGHVS and CDR2 FNYEAQ. In DNA form, the CDR3 reads TGTGCCAGCAGCCCACCGGGACAGGGCTACGAGCAGTACTTC. Its protein is CASSPPGQGYEQYF.

CDR3 bases: TGCGCCAGCAGCAGAGGGACAGGAAACGAGCAGTACTTC. Its translation: CASSRGTGNEQYF. This chain uses TRBV5-1 with TRBJ2-7, with 8 bases lining up with TRBD1. CDR1 is SGHRS, CDR2 YFSETQ, per germline. With V trimmed by 4 bases and J by 5 bases, 5 bases remained unmatched. The CDR3 loop spans 13 amino acids.

In this sample, this clone turned up once. The V and J genes are TRBV5-8 and TRBJ2-2, with 10 bases that match TRBD2. Germline V gene data show CDR1 as SGHTS and CDR2 as YDEGEE. The CDR3 spans 15 residues. J was trimmed by 5 bases and V by 3 bases; bases with no gene match: 4. CDR3 loop: CASSSTSGWTGELFF. The CDR3 coding sequence is TGTGCCAGCAGCTCGACTAGCGGGTGGACCGGGGAGCTGTTTTTT.

The chain carries TRBV5-8 and TRBJ2-1; 10 nucleotides agree with TRBD2. The CDR3 is 16 amino acids. V shed 1 base and J 3 bases; nucleotides not matched to a gene: 4. Looked up from germline, CDR1 is SGHTS and CDR2 is YDEGEE. The DNA of the CDR3 is TGTGCCAGCAGCTTGACAACTAGCGGGAACTACAATGAGCAGTTCTTC. Amino acid sequence: CASSLTTSGNYNEQFF. The entire variable domain, with the rest obtained from reference TRBV5-8 and TRBJ2-1, is as follows: EAGVTQSPTHLIKTRGQQATLRCSPISGHTSVYWYQQALGLGLQFLLWYDEGEERNRGNFPPRFSGRQFPNYSSELNVNALELEDSALYLCASSLTTSGNYNEQFFGPGTRLTVL.

In this sample, this clone is large. The rearrangement joins TRBV27 to TRBJ2-7; tentatively, D is TRBD1 (6 bases). This CDR3 is 16 amino acids long. The germline V gene has CDR1 MNHEY and CDR2 SMNVEV (reference sequence). The V gene lost 0 bases and the J gene lost 0 bases, with 12 bases spanning the gap. CDR3 bases: TGTGCCAGCAGTTTATCACAGGGAACCCTCTCCTACGAGCAGTACTTC. Protein: CASSLSQGTLSYEQYF.

The V and J genes are TRBV9 and TRBJ2-1; TRBD2 matches at 7 bases. Trimming cost V 3 bases and J 7 bases; bases outside gene matches: 7. The CDR3 is 14 residues long. Germline V gene lookup returns CDR1 SGDLS and CDR2 YYNGEE. CDR3 residues: CASSAGAGWNEQFF. The CDR3 DNA reads TGTGCCAGCAGCGCCGGAGCGGGGTGGAATGAGCAGTTCTTC.

This sequence joins TRBV30 and TRBJ1-1; D may be TRBD1 (6 bases). The germline V gene has CDR1 GTSNPN and CDR2 SVGIG (reference sequence). The CDR3 has 12 amino acids. The V gene lost 4 bases and the J gene lost 7 bases, with 13 bases spanning the gap. The CDR3 loop is CAWNMGAGEAFF. CDR3 sequence (DNA): TGTGCCTGGAATATGGGGGCAGGTGAAGCTTTCTTT. Looking up the rest from reference TRBV30 and TRBJ1-1 gives the full variable domain: SQTIHQWPATLVQPVGSPLSLECTVEGTSNPNLYWYRQAAGRGLQLLFYSVGIGQISSEVPQNLSASRPQDRQFILSSKKLLLSDSGFYLCAWNMGAGEAFFGQGTRLTVV.

This chain connects TRBV5-4 to TRBJ1-1; D uncertain. The CDR3 spans 13 residues. The V gene lost 0 bases and the J gene lost 7 bases, with 10 bases spanning the gap. CDR1 is SGHNT, CDR2 YYREEE, per germline (reference sequence). The CDR3 bases are TGTGCCAGCAGCTTGGGGGTGGGATATGAAGCTTTCTTT. This translates into CASSLGVGYEAFF. Based on the CDR3 plus reference TRBV5-4 and TRBJ1-1, the full variable domain is ETGVTQSPTHLIKTRGQQVTLRCSSQSGHNTVSWYQQALGQGPQFIFQYYREEENGRGNFPPRFSGLQFPNYSSELNVNALELDDSALYLCASSLGVGYEAFFGQGTRLTVV.